Many counts were recorded for the clone carrying this T cell receptor (beta chain). The antigen is undetermined. The record originates from a study of regulatory T cells in long-lasting Graves disease. As for time point: persistent/refractory GD, antithyroid drugs over 5 years with positive TRAb. Preparation of the TCR library used RNA extracted from PBMCs. Study observations and caveats: Those with persistent disease had in common more public clonotypes (roughly 3,000) than new patients (approximately 890). Favoring TRBV28, TRBJ1-2 and TRBJ2-5 was a feature seen in persistent disease. Persistent Graves' cases showed lower TCR diversity than newly diagnosed cases.

Arm-PCR of CDR3 regions and iRepertoire HTBI primers were the basis on which TCR beta libraries were built. Authors' analysis steps: Among the samples, 60 or so TRBV and 14 to 15 TRBJ segments were identified. TCRdb independently ran MiXCR on the multiplex PCR reads; one entry per CDR3 protein. The V and J calls come from TCRdb's annotation, not from the publication. The sample carries hundreds of thousands of distinct CDR3 sequences, about 21% recorded once. V shed 4 bases, J shed 5 bases, and the junction held 13 bases outside the gene matches. CDR1 is LGHNT, CDR2 FRNRAP, per germline. The CDR3 contains 17 residues.

V and J are TRBV12-5 and TRBJ2-5; 10 nucleotides line up with TRBD2. The sample consisted of peripheral blood mononuclear cells (PBMCs), taken when the disease was refractory, from a patient treated with antithyroid drugs. The receptor was isolated from a female donor with Graves disease. DNA of the CDR3: TGTGCTAGTGGTTCCTCTCGGAGCGGGAGGGCCGAGGAGACCCAGTACTTC. Protein product: CASGSSRSGRAEETQYF.